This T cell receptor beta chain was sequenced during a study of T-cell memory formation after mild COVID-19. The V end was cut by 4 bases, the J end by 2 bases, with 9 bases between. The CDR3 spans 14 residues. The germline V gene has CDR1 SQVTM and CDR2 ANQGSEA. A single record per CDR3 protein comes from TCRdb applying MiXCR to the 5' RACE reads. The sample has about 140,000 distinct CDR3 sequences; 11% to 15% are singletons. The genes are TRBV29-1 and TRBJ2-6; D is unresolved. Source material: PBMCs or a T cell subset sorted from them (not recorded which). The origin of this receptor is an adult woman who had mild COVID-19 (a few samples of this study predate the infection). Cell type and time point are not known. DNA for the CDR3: TGCAGCGTTGTGTCCCGGGCTGGGGCCAACGTCCTGACTTTC. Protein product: CSVVSRAGANVLTF. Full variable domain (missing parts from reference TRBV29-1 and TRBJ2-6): SAVISQKPSRDICQRGTSLTIQCQVDSQVTMMFWYRQQPGQSLTLIATANQGSEATYESGFVIDKFPISRPNLTFSTLTVSNMSPEDSSIYLCSVVSRAGANVLTFGAGSRLTVL.